The rows below give T cell receptor beta chains drawn from one sample of a study of cytomegalovirus exposure and HLA in healthy donors. Using immunoSEQ multiplex PCR, the repertoire was profiled, and TCRdb retains in-frame clones only, with some absent. The sample carries approximately 150,000 clones, around 82% recorded once. Sequencing used PBMCs. The receptors derive from a man over 45 in good health and CMV-seropositive. The CDR3 runs from the conserved cysteine through the conserved F or W. D genes are given only for firm matches. Where a row states a size, it is once, few, many or the class of an expanded clone; other rows omit it.

j_call | v_call | clone_size | d_call | cdr3_aa | cdr3_nt
TRBJ1-5 | TRBV10-3 | - | - | CAIRGPNQPQHF | TGTGCCATCAGGGGCCCCAATCAGCCCCAGCATTTT
TRBJ2-7 | TRBV5-4 | few | - | CASSAQQGMGEQYF | TGTGCCAGCAGCGCCCAACAGGGTATGGGGGAGCAGTACTTC
TRBJ2-5 | TRBV6-6 | - | TRBD2 | CASSLSGGQETQYF | TGTGCCAGCTCCCTGAGCGGGGGTCAAGAGACCCAGTACTTC
TRBJ1-4 | TRBV7-9 | - | - | CASSPERGIGEKLFF | TGTGCCAGCAGCCCAGAGCGGGGAATAGGTGAAAAACTGTTTTTT
TRBJ2-5 | TRBV30 | few | TRBD2 | CAWTLAGGGETQYF | TGTGCCTGGACCCTAGCGGGAGGGGGAGAGACCCAGTACTTC
TRBJ2-4 | TRBV2 | - | - | CASSETTSKKNSQYF | TGTGCCAGCAGTGAAACCACAAGTAAGAAAAACAGTCAGTACTTC
TRBJ2-5 | TRBV4-3 | once | TRBD2 | CASSQDGGLAGKETQYF | TGCGCCAGCAGCCAAGATGGGGGGCTAGCGGGAAAAGAGACCCAGTACTTC
TRBJ2-1 | TRBV28 | - | TRBD2 | CASSRDPGLAAYGQFF | TGTGCCAGCAGTCGAGATCCGGGACTAGCGGCCTACGGGCAGTTCTTC
TRBJ2-7 | TRBV7-3 | - | TRBD1 | CASSLHGTATYEQYF | TGTGCCAGCAGCTTACACGGGACAGCTACCTACGAGCAGTACTTC
TRBJ2-2 | TRBV7-2 | - | - | CASTWRLTNTGELFF | TGTGCCAGCACCTGGCGGCTCACGAACACCGGGGAGCTGTTTTTT
TRBJ2-5 | TRBV7-3 | - | TRBD1 | CASSPGTDEQETQYF | TGTGCCAGCAGCCCCGGGACAGATGAACAAGAGACCCAGTACTTC
TRBJ2-7 | TRBV19 | - | - | CASSIAGHEQYF | TGTGCCAGTAGTATCGCGGGTCACGAGCAGTACTTC
TRBJ1-2 | TRBV5-5 | - | - | CASSLASVYGYTF | TGTGCCAGCAGCTTGGCCAGCGTCTATGGCTACACCTTC
TRBJ2-5 | TRBV5-1 | - | - | CASSLDVRGETQYF | TGCGCCAGCAGCTTGGACGTCCGCGGCGAGACCCAGTACTTC
TRBJ2-7 | TRBV7-2 | - | - | CASSLDQIAVREQYF | TGTGCCAGCAGCTTAGATCAAATAGCGGTTCGAGAGCAGTACTTC
TRBJ2-5 | TRBV5-1 | - | TRBD2 | CASTPGLDQETQYF | TGCGCCAGCACGCCGGGACTAGACCAAGAGACCCAGTACTTC
TRBJ2-1 | TRBV29-1 | - | TRBD2 | CSVVGTSGVNEQFF | TGCAGCGTTGTTGGGACTAGCGGGGTAAATGAGCAGTTCTTC
TRBJ2-7 | TRBV28 | - | TRBD1 | CASSFGTGLTYEQYF | TGTGCCAGCAGTTTTGGGACAGGCTTGACCTACGAGCAGTACTTC
TRBJ1-4 | TRBV2 | - | TRBD1 | CASSRDRGHEKLFF | TGTGCCAGCAGTCGGGACAGGGGGCACGAAAAACTGTTTTTT
TRBJ2-7 | TRBV6-5 | - | TRBD1 | CASSPRDRGEQYF | TGTGCCAGCAGTCCTAGGGACAGGGGCGAGCAGTACTTC
TRBJ2-7 | TRBV7-3 | - | TRBD2 | CASSLQGEGEQYF | TGTGCCAGCAGCTTACAAGGGGAGGGCGAGCAGTACTTC
TRBJ2-7 | TRBV13 | once | TRBD1 | CASSPNRGKDYEQYF | TGTGCCAGCAGCCCAAACAGGGGAAAAGACTACGAGCAGTACTTC
TRBJ2-5 | TRBV6-5 | - | TRBD2 | CASSYGTSGLGETQYF | TGTGCCAGCAGTTACGGAACTAGCGGGCTAGGGGAGACCCAGTACTTC
TRBJ1-5 | TRBV2 | - | TRBD1 | CASMTGEQPQHF | TGTGCCAGCATGACAGGGGAACAGCCCCAGCATTTT
TRBJ1-1 | TRBV6-1 | - | TRBD1 | CASSVDRAFAEAFF | TGTGCCAGCAGTGTTGACAGGGCTTTCGCTGAAGCTTTCTTT
TRBJ1-5 | TRBV10-3 | - | TRBD1 | CAISSGTGNQPQHF | TGTGCCATCAGCTCCGGGACAGGGAATCAGCCCCAGCATTTT
TRBJ2-7 | TRBV19 | - | - | CASSIGRAEQYF | TGTGCCAGTAGTATCGGCAGGGCCGAGCAGTACTTC
TRBJ2-6 | TRBV7-2 | - | - | CASSLGRGDTGANGLTF | TGTGCCAGCAGCTTAGGCAGGGGGGATACTGGGGCCAACGGCCTGACTTTC
TRBJ1-1 | TRBV5-6 | - | - | CASSGTPITVNTEAFF | TGTGCCAGCAGCGGAACGCCAATAACAGTGAACACTGAAGCTTTCTTT
TRBJ1-2 | TRBV6-5 | - | - | CASSLDSYYGYTF | TGTGCCAGCAGTTTAGACTCATACTATGGCTACACCTTC
TRBJ2-7 | TRBV5-4 | - | - | CASSVGRVYEQYF | TGTGCCAGCAGCGTGGGACGGGTATACGAGCAGTACTTC
TRBJ1-1 | TRBV5-1 | - | - | CASSTGSLGNTEAFF | TGCGCCAGCAGCACCGGGTCTCTTGGGAACACTGAAGCTTTCTTT
TRBJ1-3 | TRBV9 | - | - | CASSIRQGFQNTIYF | TGTGCCAGCAGCATCCGGCAGGGGTTCCAAAACACCATATATTTT
TRBJ2-3 | TRBV9 | - | TRBD2 | CASSRGGGGIGTDTQYF | TGTGCCAGCAGCCGGGGAGGCGGGGGGATCGGCACAGATACGCAGTATTTT
TRBJ1-1 | TRBV5-1 | - | TRBD1 | CASSPGTGFTEAFF | TGCGCCAGCAGCCCCGGGACAGGGTTCACTGAAGCTTTCTTT
TRBJ2-5 | TRBV29-1 | once | TRBD1 | CSVEDGTTTGYQETQYF | TGCAGCGTTGAAGATGGAACGACGACAGGGTACCAAGAGACCCAGTACTTC
TRBJ2-1 | TRBV29-1 | few | TRBD2 | CSSSGGPSYNEQFF | TGCAGCTCTAGCGGGGGGCCTTCCTACAATGAGCAGTTCTTC
TRBJ2-5 | TRBV30 | - | - | CAWSVDSRPAETQYF | TGTGCCTGGAGTGTGGACAGTCGGCCGGCAGAGACCCAGTACTTC
TRBJ2-1 | TRBV2 | - | - | CARQGQFNSEQFF | TGTGCCAGACAAGGACAGTTCAATAGTGAGCAGTTCTTC
TRBJ2-7 | TRBV5-1 | - | TRBD1 | CASSRGTGGVEQYF | TGCGCCAGCAGCCGAGGGACAGGGGGCGTCGAGCAGTACTTC